This entry lists 25 T cell receptor beta chains sequenced from one sample in a study of T cells in Graves' hyperthyroidism and ophthalmopathy. RNA transcripts were the template for amplifying TCR beta CDR3 regions. When the TCR CDR3 underwent first-round RT-PCR, the HTBI primer set was used. TCRdb independently ran MiXCR on the multiplex PCR reads; one entry per CDR3 protein. This sample carries 500,000 to 600,000 distinct CDR3 sequences, around 46% of them seen once, and the ten largest clones take around 7.7%. What was sequenced was peripheral blood or thyroid tissue (not recorded which). The receptor source for this set is a woman under 30 with Graves' hyperthyroidism.

CDR3 sequence reads: CATSDSQLANQETQYF. CDR3 in DNA: TGTGCCACCAGTGATTCTCAGCTAGCGAACCAAGAGACCCAGTACTTC. The V call is TRBV24-1, the J call TRBJ2-5; tentative D call: TRBD2 (6 bases). V was shortened by 2 bases and J by 0 bases, with 12 bases between the two germline ends. CDR1 and CDR2 from the germline V gene are KGHDR and SFDVKD. The CDR3 contains 16 residues.

The chain combines TRBV6-5 with TRBJ2-1, with a weak D call TRBD1 (6 bases). V was pared by 0 bases and J by 4 bases, with 10 bases between. From germline, CDR1 is MNHEY and CDR2 SVGAGI. The CDR3 sequence is 15 residues long. This CDR3 is CASSYSGGLYNEQFF. The CDR3 DNA follows: TGTGCCAGCAGTTACTCAGGGGGTTTGTACAATGAGCAGTTCTTC.

This clonotype was found a few times. V gene TRBV7-9 combines with J gene TRBJ2-1; D ambiguous. Deletions cut 5 bases from V and 4 bases from J, with 18 bases between. The CDR3 is made up of 16 amino acids. Germline loops: CDR1 SEHNR, CDR2 FQNEAQ (reference sequence). The CDR3 is CASSASELSLYNEQFF. CDR3 coding DNA: TGTGCCAGCAGCGCCTCTGAGCTCTCCCTATACAATGAGCAGTTCTTC.

In its sample, this clonotype was seen many times. This chain connects TRBV10-2 to TRBJ2-7; D unclear. With 2 bases removed from V and 4 bases from J, the gap between germline ends came to 15 bases. Germline CDR1 WSHSY, CDR2 SAAADI. The CDR3 has 15 residues. This CDR3 reads CASSEGGRVGYEQYF. The CDR3 DNA reads TGCGCCAGCAGTGAGGGCGGAAGGGTCGGATACGAGCAGTACTTC.

The table lists this clonotype with a few counts. The rearrangement uses TRBV4-2 and TRBJ2-7; 10 bases match TRBD2. CDR1 is LGHNA and CDR2 is YNFKEQ in the germline V gene. The CDR3 runs 16 residues. The trim removed 1 base at V and 5 bases at J, leaving 8 bases unmatched. CDR3 DNA sequence: TGTGCCAGCAGCCAAGGGCTAGCGGGAGCGAAACACGAGCAGTACTTC. Its protein is CASSQGLAGAKHEQYF.

This chain connects TRBV20-1 to TRBJ2-5, with 9 positions matching TRBD2. The CDR3 length is 16 residues. Trimming removed 6 bases from V and 5 bases from J; junction bases left unmatched: 16. Germline loops: CDR1 DFQATT, CDR2 SNEGSKA (reference sequence). CDR3: CSAKTILAGFSETQYF. The CDR3 DNA reads as TGCAGTGCGAAGACAATCCTAGCGGGATTTTCGGAGACCCAGTACTTC.

This clonotype was counted only a few times. Since a much larger clone is just one base distant, this may be a read error. This chain uses TRBV9 with TRBJ2-7; 8 bases agree with TRBD1. Germline-derived CDR1 and CDR2 are SGDLS and YYNGEE. This CDR3 is built from 15 residues. V lost 7 bases, J lost 0 bases, and 9 bases stayed unmatched. Here the CDR3 DNA reads TGTGCCAGCGGCCCGGGACAGGCTAGCTCCTACGAGCAGTACTTC. This sequence encodes CASGPGQASSYEQYF.

This clonotype showed up many times. The chain employs TRBV4-1 and TRBJ1-4; perhaps TRBD1 as D (5 bases). CDR1 and CDR2 (germline): MGHRA, YSYEKL. Trimming shortened V by 1 base and J by 5 bases, and 20 bases separated the two germline ends. The CDR3 has 18 residues. CDR3 in DNA: TGCGCCAGCAGCCAAGCAAACACCCTGCAGGGTACAAATGAAAAACTGTTTTTT. Translated, it gives CASSQANTLQGTNEKLFF.

The gene calls are TRBV3-1 and TRBJ2-1, with 8 bases that match TRBD2. Looked up from germline, CDR1 is LGHDT and CDR2 is YNNKEL (reference sequence). Trimming took 1 base from V and 5 from J; bases not matched to a gene: 4. The CDR3 loop spans 15 amino acids. The CDR3 DNA follows: TGTGCCAGCAGCCAAGGACTAGCGAACAACAATGAGCAGTTCTTC. Protein: CASSQGLANNNEQFF.

This clonotype was counted a single time. In nucleotides, the CDR3 is TGTGTTAGCAGTAGGACAGCCTCCTACGAGCAGTACTTC. Translation gives CVSSRTASYEQYF. The chain recombines TRBV12-3 or TRBV12-4 with TRBJ2-7; a possible D gene is TRBD1 (6 bases). There are 13 residues in the CDR3.

Details on this clonotype: Since a much larger clone is just one base distant, this may be a read error. The V gene is TRBV24-1, the J gene TRBJ2-2, with 7 bases aligning to TRBD1. From germline, CDR1 is KGHDR and CDR2 SFDVKD. This CDR3 has 17 amino acids. The CDR3 nucleotides read TGTGCCACCAGTGATTTGCGAACAGGGGCCTACACCGAGGAGCTGTTTTTT. Its protein is CATSDLRTGAYTEELFF.

This clonotype was seen just once. The rearrangement joins TRBV29-1 to TRBJ1-5; 8 bases map to TRBD1. The CDR3 contains 14 residues. Germline CDR1 reads SQVTM; CDR2 reads ANQGSEA. The V gene end was trimmed by 7 bases and the J gene end by 0 bases; junction bases not matched to a gene: 5. CDR3: CSARQGSSNQPQHF. The CDR3 bases are TGCAGCGCTAGACAGGGGAGTAGCAATCAGCCCCAGCATTTT.

Ten or more counts support this clonotype. CDR3 protein: CASSLHDRLAGYQETQYF. CDR3 coding DNA: TGTGCCAGCAGCTTACATGATCGCCTAGCGGGGTACCAAGAGACCCAGTACTTC. V and J are TRBV11-2 and TRBJ2-5; 9 bases align to TRBD2. This CDR3 spans 18 amino acids. V was clipped by 2 bases and J by 0 bases; unmatched bases: 10. The germline CDR1 and CDR2 sequences are SGHAT and FQNNGV.

CDR3 DNA sequence: TGCAGCTCGATAAGGACTGAAGCTTTCTTT. It specifies CSSIRTEAFF. The chain is built from TRBV29-1 and TRBJ1-1, with unresolved D. Trimming removed 8 bases at V and 5 bases at J, with 9 bases between. Germline CDR1 reads SQVTM; CDR2 reads ANQGSEA. The CDR3 spans 10 residues.

With regard to this clonotype: This may be a read error, as it is one base from a much larger clone. Without the conserved terminal phenylalanine or tryptophan, this CDR3 likely stems from a read error. The V call is TRBV7-6, the J call TRBJ2-5; unclear D gene. CDR1 is SGHVS, CDR2 FNYEAQ, per germline. The CDR3 contains 11 residues. CDR3 loop: CASSDLGTQYL. The CDR3 region has the DNA TGCGCCAGCAGCGATCTTGGGACCCAGTACCTC.

The chain uses TRBV29-1 and TRBJ1-2, with D possibly TRBD1 on 6 matching bases. V lost 4 bases to trimming and J lost 8 bases, with 23 bases between them. Germline assignment: CDR1 SQVTM and CDR2 ANQGSEA. The CDR3 runs to 15 residues. The CDR3 coding sequence is TGCAGCGTTGTTACATACGGGACATTCTCGGGCGGCTACACCTTC. Protein product: CSVVTYGTFSGGYTF.

The chain is built from TRBV20-1 and TRBJ1-5; perhaps TRBD1 as D (5 bases). The V end lost 5 bases, the J end lost 2 bases, and 10 bases lay between the germline ends. The CDR3 has 13 amino acids. From germline, CDR1 is DFQATT and CDR2 SNEGSKA (reference sequence). CDR3: CSAGARGNQPQHF. The DNA for the CDR3 is TGCAGTGCTGGGGCGCGGGGCAATCAGCCCCAGCATTTT.

This clonotype was found many times. This chain joins TRBV24-1 and TRBJ2-2, with 7 bases that match TRBD2. Trimming removed 5 bases from V and 2 bases from J; junction bases left unmatched: 1. The CDR3 runs to 14 residues. Germline CDR1 is KGHDR and CDR2 is SFDVKD. The CDR3 sequence: CATSGLANTGELFF. DNA for the CDR3: TGTGCCACCAGTGGACTAGCTAACACCGGGGAGCTGTTTTTT.

This clonotype showed up many times. The V and J genes are TRBV6-2 or TRBV6-3 and TRBJ1-5, with 12 bases lining up with TRBD1. CDR1 and CDR2 from the germline V gene are MNHEY and SVGEGT. CDR3 length: 15 amino acids. V was pared by 0 bases and J by 7 bases, with 1 base of the junction left unmatched. The CDR3 DNA is TGTGCCAGCAGTTACTCCGGGACAGGGGGCCAGCCCCAGCATTTT. Amino acid sequence: CASSYSGTGGQPQHF.

The chain carries TRBV29-1 and TRBJ1-1; 8 bases are shared with TRBD1. This CDR3 has 12 amino acids. The J segment lost 7 bases and the V segment lost 8 bases, leaving 9 bases of the junction unmatched. CDR1 and CDR2 (germline): SQVTM, ANQGSEA. The CDR3 region has the DNA TGCAGCTGGTTCGACAGGGGACGTGAAGCTTTCTTT. It is translated as CSWFDRGREAFF. Drawing the rest from reference TRBV29-1 and TRBJ1-1, the complete variable domain is SAVISQKPSRDICQRGTSLTIQCQVDSQVTMMFWYRQQPGQSLTLIATANQGSEATYESGFVIDKFPISRPNLTFSTLTVSNMSPEDSSIYLCSWFDRGREAFFGQGTRLTVV.

The CDR3 nucleotides read TGTGCCATCAGTTTACAGGGGGACTATAGCAATCAGCCCCAGCATTTT. Protein product: CAISLQGDYSNQPQHF. The V call is TRBV10-3, the J call TRBJ1-5; 8 bases line up with TRBD1. J was trimmed by 0 bases and V by 5 bases; bases with no gene match: 6. CDR1 is ENHRY, CDR2 SYGVKD, per germline. This CDR3 comprises 16 residues.

This clonotype was counted at least ten times. The chain joins TRBV19 to TRBJ2-5, with D tentatively TRBD1 (5 bases). CDR3 length: 15 residues. CDR1 and CDR2 (germline): LNHDA, SQIVND (reference sequence). The V and J ends lost 1 base and 4 bases respectively, with 13 bases between them. The CDR3 region has the DNA TGTGCCAGTAGTATAGGGGGCGCGTTCAGAGAGACCCAGTACTTC. This sequence encodes CASSIGGAFRETQYF.

On this clonotype itself: The germline gene is not matched at one end of the junction; a read error may be the cause. This chain links TRBV7-3 with TRBJ2-6; D tentatively fits TRBD1 or TRBD2 (5 bases each). CDR1 and CDR2 (germline): SGHTA, FQGTGA. CDR3 length: 13 amino acids. CDR3 residues: CASSQGRANVLTF. For the CDR3, the DNA is TGTGCCAGCAGCCAGGGACGGGCGAACGTCCTGACTTTC.

Notes on this clonotype: Just one base apart from a much larger clone, this may be a read error. The gene calls are TRBV12-3 or TRBV12-4 and TRBJ1-2, with TRBD1 matching over 7 bases. CDR3 size: 14 residues. CDR3 coding DNA: TGTGCCAGCACTTTACAGGGGTCAGGCTATGGCTACACCTTC. Its translation is CASTLQGSGYGYTF.

V is TRBV5-5 and J is TRBJ2-2; D unresolved. This CDR3 is 13 amino acids long. Germline lookup yields CDR1 SGHKS and CDR2 YYEKEE (reference sequence). V dropped 0 bases and J dropped 6 bases, with 6 bases sitting between them. The CDR3 spells CASSLVLPGELFF. The CDR3 DNA sequence: TGTGCCAGCAGCTTGGTTCTTCCCGGGGAGCTGTTTTTT.